This T cell receptor (beta chain) was captured in a study of blood T cell repertoires in COVID-19. Study details: PBMCs, B-cell-depleted T cells, or T cells provided the cDNA or gDNA that made up the material.

Original analysis: Reference gene primer amplification gave estimated nucleated cell counts. TCRdb keeps only in-frame clones here, not all; method: immunoSEQ multiplex PCR. V and J calls and clone size follow that table, whereas D and trimming were derived from the DNA. The data show around 250,000 clones, with approximately 82% seen just once and approximately 5% held by the top ten. Germline V gene lookup returns CDR1 SGHNT and CDR2 YENEEA. The CDR3 loop spans 13 amino acids. V lost 1 base, J lost 8 bases, and 11 bases lay in between. Ages ranged from about 18 to 89 years, with residence in around 24 US areas.

The source material was PBMCs or T cells enriched from blood (not recorded which). The chain links TRBV11-3 to TRBJ1-2; D perhaps matches TRBD1 (5 bases). This clonotype originated in a man aged 40-50 years who had been exposed to COVID-19. CDR3: CASSLAAGRGYTF. CDR3 in DNA: TGTGCCAGCAGCTTAGCGGCAGGGCGCGGCTACACCTTC.